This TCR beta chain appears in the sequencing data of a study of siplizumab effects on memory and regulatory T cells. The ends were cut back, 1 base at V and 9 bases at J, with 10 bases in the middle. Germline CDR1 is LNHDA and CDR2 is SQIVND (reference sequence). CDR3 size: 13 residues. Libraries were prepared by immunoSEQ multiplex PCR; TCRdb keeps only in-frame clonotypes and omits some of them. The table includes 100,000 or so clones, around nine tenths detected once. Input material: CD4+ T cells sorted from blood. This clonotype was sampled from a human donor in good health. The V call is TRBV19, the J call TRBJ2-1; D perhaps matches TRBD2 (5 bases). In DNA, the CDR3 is TGTGCCAGTAGTATAGGGCTAGCTGGTGAGCAGTTCTTC. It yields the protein CASSIGLAGEQFF. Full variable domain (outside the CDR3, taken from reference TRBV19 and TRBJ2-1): DGGITQSPKYLFRKEGQNVTLSCEQNLNHDAMYWYRQDPGQGLRLIYYSQIVNDFQKGDIAEGYSVSREKKESFPLTVTSAQKNPTAFYLCASSIGLAGEQFFGPGTRLTVL.